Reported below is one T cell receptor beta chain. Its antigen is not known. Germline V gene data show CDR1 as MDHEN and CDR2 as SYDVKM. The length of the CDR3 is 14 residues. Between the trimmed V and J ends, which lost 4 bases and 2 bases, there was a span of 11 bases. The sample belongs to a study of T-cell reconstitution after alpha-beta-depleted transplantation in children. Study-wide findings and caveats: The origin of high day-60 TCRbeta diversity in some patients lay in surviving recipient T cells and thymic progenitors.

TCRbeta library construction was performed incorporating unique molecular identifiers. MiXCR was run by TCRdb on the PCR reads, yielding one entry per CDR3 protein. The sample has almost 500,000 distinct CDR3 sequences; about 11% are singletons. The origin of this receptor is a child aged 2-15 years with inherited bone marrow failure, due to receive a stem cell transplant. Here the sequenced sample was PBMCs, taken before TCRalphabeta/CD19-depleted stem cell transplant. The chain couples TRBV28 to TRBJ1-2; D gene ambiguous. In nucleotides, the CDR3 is TGTGCCAGCAGTTCCGGTGGCGGGAACTATGGCTACACCTTC. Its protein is CASSSGGGNYGYTF.